The clone carrying this T cell receptor (beta chain) came up a few times. Its specificity is unknown. The authors reverse transcribed all of the isolated RNA, so sequencing captured expressed TCRB transcripts. Measured with immunoSEQ multiplex PCR; TCRdb has only the in-frame clones, and not every one. The sample lists over 150,000 clones; around 7.8% were seen once. The data were obtained in a study of beta chain features in type 1 diabetes. Study-wide results and limits: Moderately but significantly shorter TCRB CDR3s were found in Type 1 diabetes patients in all four CD4+ subsets. Naive, central memory and Treg TCRB repertoires seemed to resemble each other more closely in patients than they did in healthy donors.

The sample consisted of central memory CD4+ T cells from blood. The sequence derives from a woman aged 35 to 49 with type 1 diabetes.

Here the CDR3 reads CASSAGVRGSSGANVLTF. The CDR3, as DNA: TGTGCCAGCAGCGCCGGCGTCAGGGGGTCGTCTGGGGCCAACGTCCTGACTTTC. The rearrangement uses TRBV5-6 and TRBJ2-6, with 7 positions matching TRBD1. This CDR3 is 18 amino acids long. The junction had 11 bases not matched to a gene; V was cut back by 4 bases and J by 1 base. CDR1 and CDR2 from the germline V gene are SGHDT and YYEEEE. The variable domain in full, with the rest retrieved from reference TRBV5-6 and TRBJ2-6, is DAGVTQSPTHLIKTRGQQVTLRCSPKSGHDTVSWYQQALGQGPQFIFQYYEEEERQRGNFPDRFSGHQFPNYSSELNVNALLLGDSALYLCASSAGVRGSSGANVLTFGAGSRLTVL.